This T cell receptor beta chain was profiled in a study of low-dose radiotherapy and immunotherapy resistance in tumors. Study context: Patients received cyclophosphamide 200 mg/m2 intravenously every two weeks, the day before radiation-immunotherapy.

The time point was: before trial treatment. Every donor's regimen consisted of nivolumab, ipilimumab, aspirin, low-dose cyclophosphamide and low-dose radiotherapy. This CDR3 has 15 residues. Looked up from germline, CDR1 is SGHRS and CDR2 is YFSETQ. V shed 5 bases, J shed 3 bases, and the junction held 7 bases outside the gene matches. TRAV- and TRBV-specific primers, spanning alpha and beta chains, primed first-strand cDNA. Both a constant-region primer and a V-primer adapter served to amplify TCRs across roughly 22 PCR cycles. The mRNA which had been isolated was amplified by in vitro transcription. One entry per CDR3 protein results from TCRdb running MiXCR on the reads. This repertoire shows 30,000 to 50,000 distinct CDR3 sequences, roughly 28% found once; its top ten account for 3.5% to 4.5%. By its share, this clonotype is medium-sized (0.01 to 0.1%).

The TCR sequence derives from a male donor with gallbladder cancer. Sample: PBMCs, taken before treatment. The chain couples TRBV5-1 to TRBJ1-5; 8 positions agree with TRBD1. The CDR3 bases are TGCGCCAGCAGTCCGACAGGGGATGACAATCAGCCCCAGCATTTT. It codes for CASSPTGDDNQPQHF.